This record covers a single TCR beta chain. The data were obtained in a study of control samples from healthy donors and cancer patients. With V trimmed by 7 bases and J by 5 bases, 8 bases remained unmatched. CDR1 MDHEN and CDR2 SYDVKM come from the germline V gene. The length of the CDR3 is 14 residues. The repertoire was sequenced with immunoSEQ multiplex PCR; TCRdb's copy has only in-frame clones and lacks some. The table records 400,000 to 500,000 clones, 80% to 95% of them present only once. The sequence was obtained from a man aged 35 to 55 with head and neck cancer. Specimen: PBMCs. This chain connects TRBV28 to TRBJ2-1; 7 nucleotides agree with TRBD1. DNA for the CDR3: TGTGCCAGCACCGGGACAGACGTGGACAATGAGCAGTTCTTC. It translates to CASTGTDVDNEQFF.